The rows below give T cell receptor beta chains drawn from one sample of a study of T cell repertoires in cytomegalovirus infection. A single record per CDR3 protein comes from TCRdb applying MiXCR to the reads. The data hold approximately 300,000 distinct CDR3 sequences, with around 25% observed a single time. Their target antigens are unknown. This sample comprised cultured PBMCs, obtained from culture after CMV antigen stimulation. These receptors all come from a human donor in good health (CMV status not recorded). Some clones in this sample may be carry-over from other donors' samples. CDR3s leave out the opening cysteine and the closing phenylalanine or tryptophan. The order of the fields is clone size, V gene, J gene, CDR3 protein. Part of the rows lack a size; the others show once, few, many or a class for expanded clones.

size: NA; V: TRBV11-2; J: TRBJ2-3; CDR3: ASRLPGRKDTQY
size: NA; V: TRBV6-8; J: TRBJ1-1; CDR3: ASRRGLVTEAF
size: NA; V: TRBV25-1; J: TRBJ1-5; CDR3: ASSESRINQPQH
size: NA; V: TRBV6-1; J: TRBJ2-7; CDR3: ASRNSGLPYEQY
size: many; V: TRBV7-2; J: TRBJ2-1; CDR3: ASSLGAERREF
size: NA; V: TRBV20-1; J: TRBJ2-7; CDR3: SARGRMIYEQY
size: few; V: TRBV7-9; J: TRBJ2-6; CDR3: ASSNRQRNSGANVLT
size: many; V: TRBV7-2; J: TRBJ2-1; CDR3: ASSLVSGLYNEQF
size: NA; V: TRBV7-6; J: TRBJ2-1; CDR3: ASSLFLQEQF
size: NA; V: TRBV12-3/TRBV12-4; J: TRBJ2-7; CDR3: ASTFHPWPEQY
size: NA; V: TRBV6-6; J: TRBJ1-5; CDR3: ASGGTGVSNQPQH
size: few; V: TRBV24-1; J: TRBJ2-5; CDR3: ATSDKGTSGRRLETQY
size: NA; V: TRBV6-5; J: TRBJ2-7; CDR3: ASSRPRGRGYEQY
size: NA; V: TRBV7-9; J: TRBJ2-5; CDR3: ASSSPTGMETQY
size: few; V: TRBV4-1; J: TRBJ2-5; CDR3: ASSQGRGMGPQETQY
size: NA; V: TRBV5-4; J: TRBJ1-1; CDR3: ASSLTGAMSEAF
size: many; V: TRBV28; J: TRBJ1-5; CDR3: ASSPRGGYVQPQH
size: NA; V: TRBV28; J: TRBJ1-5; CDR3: ASSFEGSGVHQPQH
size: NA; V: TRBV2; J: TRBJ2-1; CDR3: ASSEDGLAGGPYNEQF
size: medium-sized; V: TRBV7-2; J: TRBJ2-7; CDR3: ASSLASPRRFSGISYEQY
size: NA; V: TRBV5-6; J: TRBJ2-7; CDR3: ASTPAPSDVLGYEQY
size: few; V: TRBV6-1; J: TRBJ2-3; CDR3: ASRPTDTQY
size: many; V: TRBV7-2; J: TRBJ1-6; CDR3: ASSPMGQGASPLH
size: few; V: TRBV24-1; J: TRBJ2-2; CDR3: ATKGLADTGELF
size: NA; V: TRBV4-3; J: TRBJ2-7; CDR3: ASSQDLAGAPNYEQY
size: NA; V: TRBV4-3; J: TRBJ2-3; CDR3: ASSRDPRGADTQY
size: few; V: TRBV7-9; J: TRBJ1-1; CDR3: ASSQGVVVNTEAF
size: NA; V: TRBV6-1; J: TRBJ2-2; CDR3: ASSSTGKGTGELF
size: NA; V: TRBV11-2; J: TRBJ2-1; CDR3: ASMPRSGVLSSYNEQF
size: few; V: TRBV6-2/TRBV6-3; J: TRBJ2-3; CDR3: ASSYNLAGGADTQY
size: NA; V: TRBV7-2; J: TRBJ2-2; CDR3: ASSFSALAGTSRGELF
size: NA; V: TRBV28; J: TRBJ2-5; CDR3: ASSPLGGAETQY
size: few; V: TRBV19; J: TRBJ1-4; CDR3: ASSISRQTNEKLF
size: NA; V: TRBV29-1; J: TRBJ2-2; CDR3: SGEREGRTGELF